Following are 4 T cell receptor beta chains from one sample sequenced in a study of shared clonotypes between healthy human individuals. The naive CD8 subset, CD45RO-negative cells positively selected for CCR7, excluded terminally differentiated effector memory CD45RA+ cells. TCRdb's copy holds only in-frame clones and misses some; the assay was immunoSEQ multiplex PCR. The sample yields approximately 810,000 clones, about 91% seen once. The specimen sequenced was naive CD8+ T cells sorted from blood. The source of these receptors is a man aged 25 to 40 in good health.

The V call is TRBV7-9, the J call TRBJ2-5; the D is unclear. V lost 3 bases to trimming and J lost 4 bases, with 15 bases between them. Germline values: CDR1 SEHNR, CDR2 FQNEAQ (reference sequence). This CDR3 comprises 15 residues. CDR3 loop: CASSFADLWRETQYF. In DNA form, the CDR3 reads TGTGCCAGCAGCTTTGCGGATCTGTGGAGAGAGACCCAGTACTTC.

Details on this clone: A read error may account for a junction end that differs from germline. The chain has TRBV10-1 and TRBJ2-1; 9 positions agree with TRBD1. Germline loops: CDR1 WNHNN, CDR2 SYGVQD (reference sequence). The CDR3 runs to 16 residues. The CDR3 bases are TGCGCCAACAGTGAGTCTATGGGACAGGGTAGGGATGAGCAGTTCTTC. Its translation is CANSESMGQGRDEQFF.

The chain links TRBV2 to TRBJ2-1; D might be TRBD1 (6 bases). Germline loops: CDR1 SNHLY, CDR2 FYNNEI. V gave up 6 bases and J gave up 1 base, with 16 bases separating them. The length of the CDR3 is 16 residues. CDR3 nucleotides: TGTGCCAGCAGCAGGGGTGGGTGGACGTCCTACAATGAGCAGTTCTTC. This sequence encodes CASSRGGWTSYNEQFF. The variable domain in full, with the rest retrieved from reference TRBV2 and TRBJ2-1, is EPEVTQTPSHQVTQMGQEVILRCVPISNHLYFYWYRQILGQKVEFLVSFYNNEISEKSEIFDDQFSVERPDGSNFTLKIRSTKLEDSAMYFCASSRGGWTSYNEQFFGPGTRLTVL.

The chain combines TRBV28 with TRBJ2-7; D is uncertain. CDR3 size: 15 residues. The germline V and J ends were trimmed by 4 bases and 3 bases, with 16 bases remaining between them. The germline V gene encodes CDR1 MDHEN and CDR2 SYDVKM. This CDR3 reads CASSSGSTVIYEQYF. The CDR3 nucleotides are TGTGCCAGCAGTTCAGGTTCGACGGTTATCTACGAGCAGTACTTC.